This TCR beta chain comes out of a study of cytomegalovirus exposure and HLA in healthy donors. Study observations and caveats: The dataset shows that most TCR sequences were rare, while some public TCRs occurred in many donors. Most CMV-associated TCR beta chains were later found to appear HLA-restricted. Among immune exposure information, only CMV serostatus was available. Associated with cytomegalovirus, according to the listing, were approximately 160 TCR beta chains.

The primer mix had 60 Vbeta and 13 Jbeta primers. TCRdb keeps only in-frame clones here, not all; method: immunoSEQ multiplex PCR. Among approximately 160,000 clones listed, roughly 82% were seen once. This CDR3 is 16 amino acids long. Germline lookup yields CDR1 SSHAT and CDR2 FNYEAQ (reference sequence). Notes on this clone: The antigen is unknown. The junction and the germline gene differ at one end; a read error may be behind it.

The sample taken for sequencing was PBMCs. The sequence was obtained from a woman aged 30 to 39 in good health and CMV-seronegative. The chain carries TRBV7-7 and TRBJ2-3; the match to TRBD2 covers 13 bases. CDR3 coding DNA: TGTGCTAGCAGCTTAGGACTAGCGGGGGGCACAGATACGCAGTATTTT. Its translation: CASSLGLAGGTDTQYF.